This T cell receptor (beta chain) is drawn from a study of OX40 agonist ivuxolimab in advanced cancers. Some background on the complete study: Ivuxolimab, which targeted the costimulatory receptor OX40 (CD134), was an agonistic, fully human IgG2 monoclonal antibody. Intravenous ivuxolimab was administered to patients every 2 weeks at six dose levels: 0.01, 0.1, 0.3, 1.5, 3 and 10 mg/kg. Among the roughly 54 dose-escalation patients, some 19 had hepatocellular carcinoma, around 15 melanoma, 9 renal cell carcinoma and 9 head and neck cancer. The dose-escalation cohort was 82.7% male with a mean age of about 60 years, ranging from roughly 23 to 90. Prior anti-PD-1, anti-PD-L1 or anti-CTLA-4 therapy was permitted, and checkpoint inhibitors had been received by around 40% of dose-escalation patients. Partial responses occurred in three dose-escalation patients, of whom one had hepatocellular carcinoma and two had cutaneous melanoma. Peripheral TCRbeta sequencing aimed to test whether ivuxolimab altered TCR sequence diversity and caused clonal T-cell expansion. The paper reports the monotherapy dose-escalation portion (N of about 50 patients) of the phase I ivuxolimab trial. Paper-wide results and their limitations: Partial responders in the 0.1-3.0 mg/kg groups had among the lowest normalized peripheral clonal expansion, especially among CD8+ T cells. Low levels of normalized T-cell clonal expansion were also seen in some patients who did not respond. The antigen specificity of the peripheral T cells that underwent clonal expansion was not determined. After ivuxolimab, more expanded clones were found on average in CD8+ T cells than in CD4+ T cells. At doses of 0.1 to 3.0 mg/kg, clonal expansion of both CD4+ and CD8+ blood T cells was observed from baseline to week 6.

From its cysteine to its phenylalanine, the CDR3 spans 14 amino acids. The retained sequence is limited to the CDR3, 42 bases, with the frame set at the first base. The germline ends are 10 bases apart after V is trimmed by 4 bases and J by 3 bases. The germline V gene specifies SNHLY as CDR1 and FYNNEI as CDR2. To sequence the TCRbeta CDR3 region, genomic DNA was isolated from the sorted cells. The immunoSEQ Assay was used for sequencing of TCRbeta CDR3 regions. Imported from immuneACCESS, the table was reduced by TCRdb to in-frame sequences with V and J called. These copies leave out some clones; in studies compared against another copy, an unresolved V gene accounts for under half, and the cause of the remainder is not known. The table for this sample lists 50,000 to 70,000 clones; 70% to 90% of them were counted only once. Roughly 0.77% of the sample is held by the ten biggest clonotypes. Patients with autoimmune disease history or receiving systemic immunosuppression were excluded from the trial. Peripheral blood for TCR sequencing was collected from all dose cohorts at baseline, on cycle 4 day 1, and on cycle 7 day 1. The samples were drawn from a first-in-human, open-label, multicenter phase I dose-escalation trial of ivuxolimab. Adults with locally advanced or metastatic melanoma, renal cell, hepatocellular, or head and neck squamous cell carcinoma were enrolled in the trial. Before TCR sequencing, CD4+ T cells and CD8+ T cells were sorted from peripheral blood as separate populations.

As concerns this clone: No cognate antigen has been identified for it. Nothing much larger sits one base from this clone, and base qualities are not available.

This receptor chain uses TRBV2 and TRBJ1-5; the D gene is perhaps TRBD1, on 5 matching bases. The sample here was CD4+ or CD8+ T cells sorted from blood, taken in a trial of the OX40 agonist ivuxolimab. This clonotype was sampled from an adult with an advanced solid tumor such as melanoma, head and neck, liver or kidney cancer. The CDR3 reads CASSGGRVNQPQHF. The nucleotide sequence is TGTGCCAGCAGTGGGGGCAGGGTCAATCAGCCCCAGCATTTT. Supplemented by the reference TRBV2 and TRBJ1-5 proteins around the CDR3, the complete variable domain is EPEVTQTPSHQVTQMGQEVILRCVPISNHLYFYWYRQILGQKVEFLVSFYNNEISEKSEIFDDQFSVERPDGSNFTLKIRSTKLEDSAMYFCASSGGRVNQPQHFGDGTRLSIL.